Each of the 18 T cell receptor beta chains below was sequenced from the same sample in a study of T cell clonotyping in hematopoietic cell transplantation. TCRdb's table, derived via immunoSEQ multiplex PCR, lists solely in-frame clones and lacks some. In the table there are about 8,900 clones, 80% to 95% of which are singletons. The specimen comprised PBMCs, sampled 100 days after allogeneic stem cell transplant. The receptors shown here come from a male patient aged 50 or older who had an allogeneic stem cell transplant from a related donor, so T cells may come from the graft donor. Some clones in this sample may be carry-over from other donors' samples.

The chain is built from TRBV15 and TRBJ2-7; TRBD2 matches at 8 bases. The ends lost 5 bases at V and 7 bases at J; junction bases unmatched: 16. Germline V CDR1 and CDR2: LNHNV, YYDKDF (reference sequence). This CDR3 is built from 16 residues. The CDR3 bases are TGTGCCACCAGCTCGGGGGGGACTACGGCTCACTTGGAGCAGTACTTC. Its protein product is CATSSGGTTAHLEQYF.

This clone was seen once. This chain connects TRBV6-6 to TRBJ2-1; possible D gene TRBD2, 6 bases. The CDR3 totals 16 residues. Germline V CDR1 and CDR2: MNHNY, SVGAGI (reference sequence). V lost 0 bases and J lost 6, with 15 bases in between. The CDR3 region has the DNA TGTGCCAGCAGTTACTCTCCGGCGGGGAAGCGCAATGAGCAGTTCTTC. Translating gives CASSYSPAGKRNEQFF.

V gene TRBV19 combines with J gene TRBJ1-3; unclear D gene. From germline, CDR1 is LNHDA and CDR2 SQIVND (reference sequence). V dropped 9 bases and J dropped 4 bases, with 16 bases sitting between them. The CDR3 is 14 amino acids. CDR3 DNA sequence: TGTGCCAGCTCTGAGCTGGGATCGGGAAACACCATATATTTT. The encoded protein is CASSELGSGNTIYF.

J is TRBJ1-1 and V is TRBV6-6; D is unclear. V was shortened by 5 bases and J by 7 bases, with 11 bases between the two germline ends. The germline gives CDR1 MNHNY, CDR2 SVGAGI (reference sequence). The CDR3 has 12 residues. The CDR3 region is CASSPPNYEAFF. The CDR3 DNA sequence: TGTGCCAGCAGTCCTCCAAATTATGAAGCTTTCTTT.

This clone was picked up one time. The V call is TRBV7-2, the J call TRBJ1-2; D remains ambiguous. The length of the CDR3 is 14 residues. Trimming took 0 bases from V and 2 from J, leaving 7 bases between them. Germline CDR1 is SGHTA and CDR2 is FQGNSA. CDR3 DNA sequence: TGTGCCAGCAGCTTAGCGCGCCAGAACTATGGCTACACCTTC. Protein sequence: CASSLARQNYGYTF. The full variable domain, in which reference TRBV7-2 and TRBJ1-2 provide the parts outside the CDR3, is GAGVSQSPSNKVTEKGKDVELRCDPISGHTALYWYRQSLGQGLEFLIYFQGNSAPDKSGLPSDRFSAERTGGSVSTLTIQRTQQEDSAVYLCASSLARQNYGYTFGSGTRLTVV.

This chain links TRBV2 with TRBJ1-5, with 8 nucleotides matching TRBD1. V dropped 2 bases and J dropped 6; count of bases not matched to a gene: 6. This CDR3 has 15 residues. Germline CDR1 SNHLY, CDR2 FYNNEI. The CDR3 is CASSELGQAAQPQHF. The CDR3 nucleotides are TGTGCCAGCAGTGAATTGGGACAGGCGGCTCAGCCCCAGCATTTT.

The J gene is TRBJ1-1, the V gene TRBV19; perhaps TRBD1 as D (5 bases). This CDR3 spans 15 amino acids. Per the germline V gene, CDR1 is LNHDA and CDR2 is SQIVND (reference sequence). The germline V and J ends were trimmed by 9 bases and 5 bases, with 22 bases remaining between them. CDR3 DNA sequence: TGTGCCAGCTTAGAGAGAGACAGATTCTTGACTGAAGCTTTCTTT. It specifies CASLERDRFLTEAFF.

The V and J genes are TRBV7-2 and TRBJ2-7; D gene ambiguous. CDR1 and CDR2 (germline): SGHTA, FQGNSA. CDR3 length equals 15 residues. Trimming took 4 bases from V and 0 from J, leaving 13 bases between them. This CDR3 reads CASSSNVLDSYEQYF. The CDR3, as DNA: TGTGCCAGCAGCTCAAACGTTTTGGACTCCTACGAGCAGTACTTC.

The gene calls are TRBV4-3 and TRBJ2-5; D gene uncertain. The CDR3 runs 14 residues. Germline V gives CDR1 LGHNA, CDR2 YSLEER. The V and J ends lost 6 bases and 5 bases respectively, with 16 bases between them. CDR3 sequence reads: CASSQEPRRETQYF. The CDR3 DNA sequence: TGCGCCAGCAGTCAGGAGCCACGGCGGGAGACCCAGTACTTC.

The rearrangement joins TRBV13 to TRBJ1-1; the D is unclear. Germline loops: CDR1 PRHDT, CDR2 FYEKMQ (reference sequence). Trimming took 0 bases from V and 2 from J, leaving 13 bases between them. The CDR3 extends over 16 amino acids. The CDR3 DNA reads as TGTGCCAGCAGCTTAGGCCCGGGCAGAGGAAACACTGAAGCTTTCTTT. This encodes CASSLGPGRGNTEAFF.

The V call is TRBV10-3, the J call TRBJ2-5; D possibly corresponds to TRBD1 (5 bases). Germline CDR1 reads ENHRY; CDR2 reads SYGVKD. Trimming left V 5 bases short and J 3 bases short, with 13 bases between. The CDR3 is 14 amino acids. CDR3 residues: CAISQSYRKETQYF. CDR3 coding DNA: TGTGCCATCAGTCAAAGCTACAGGAAAGAGACCCAGTACTTC.

This rearrangement joins TRBV10-3 to TRBJ2-1, with D possibly being TRBD1 or TRBD2 (6 bases each). V shed 4 bases and J shed 5 bases, with 15 bases lying between them. Germline CDR1 is ENHRY and CDR2 is SYGVKD. The CDR3 totals 15 residues. The CDR3 nucleotides are TGTGCCATCAGTGTTGGTGGGGGGCGAAACAATGAGCAGTTCTTC. Translation gives CAISVGGGRNNEQFF.

This clone was seen only once. This chain connects TRBV5-5 to TRBJ2-5; 7 bases agree with TRBD2. Germline trimming cut 1 base from V and 2 bases from J; bases unmatched to any gene: 8. Germline values: CDR1 SGHKS, CDR2 YYEKEE (reference sequence). The CDR3 runs to 16 residues. CDR3 bases: TGTGCCAGCAGCTTGTCCTTCAGCGGGATACAAGAGACCCAGTACTTC. It yields the protein CASSLSFSGIQETQYF.

The V call is TRBV29-1, the J call TRBJ1-1; 11 bases are a match to TRBD1. CDR1 and CDR2 (germline): SQVTM, ANQGSEA. V lost 6 bases, J lost 3 bases, and 3 bases stayed unmatched. This CDR3 is 13 amino acids long. The CDR3 coding sequence is TGCAGCGTCAAGGGACAGGGGGACACTGAAGCTTTCTTT. This gives the protein CSVKGQGDTEAFF.

This clone was observed a single time. V usage is TRBV19 and J usage is TRBJ1-5; a weak D match, TRBD1 (5 bases). Germline values: CDR1 LNHDA, CDR2 SQIVND (reference sequence). The CDR3 sequence is 14 residues long. V gave up 5 bases and J gave up 6 bases, with 14 bases separating them. The CDR3 sequence is CASSGQNTGQPQHF. For the CDR3, the DNA is TGTGCCAGTAGTGGTCAAAATACAGGTCAGCCCCAGCATTTT.

V gene TRBV27 combines with J gene TRBJ2-3, with TRBD2 matching over 8 bases. The CDR3 length is 15 residues. V lost 4 bases and J lost 3; bases outside the gene matches: 6. From germline, CDR1 is MNHEY and CDR2 SMNVEV (reference sequence). CDR3 region: CASSWSGGVTDTQYF. The CDR3 region has the DNA TGTGCCAGCAGTTGGAGCGGGGGCGTGACAGATACGCAGTATTTT.

This clone appeared once. V gene TRBV28 combines with J gene TRBJ1-2; D remains unclear. This CDR3 has 8 amino acids. The V end lost 8 bases, the J end lost 13 bases, and 8 bases lay between the germline ends. The germline CDR1 and CDR2 sequences are MDHEN and SYDVKM. The CDR3 is CASPASTF. In nucleotides, the CDR3 is TGTGCCAGCCCGGCGTCCACCTTC.

The chain employs TRBV9 and TRBJ2-4; no reliable D call. The V end lost 4 bases, the J end lost 7 bases, and 15 bases lay between the germline ends. CDR1 is SGDLS, CDR2 YYNGEE, per germline. CDR3 length equals 14 residues. The CDR3 bases are TGTGCCAGCAGCTCCTCGGATCTAGGGAACATTCAGTACTTC. Translating it yields CASSSSDLGNIQYF.